This T cell receptor beta chain is from a study of blood T cell repertoires in COVID-19. Study summary: Whether acute or convalescent, the COVID-19 samples came from the United States, Italy and Spain. In each case, the material was cDNA or gDNA derived from T cells, B-cell-depleted T cells, or PBMCs.

Original handling: Reference gene primer amplification yielded estimated nucleated cell counts. Here immunoSEQ multiplex PCR was the method, and the copy in TCRdb shows in-frame clones only, minus some. V and J calls and clone size are copied from that table; D and trimming were computed from the DNA. The table lists 55,000 to 85,000 clones, more than 75% of them singletons. This clone was seen only once. The length of the CDR3 is 15 residues. Germline-derived CDR1 and CDR2 are SGHRS and YFSETQ. Unmatched junction bases numbered 2, after V lost 3 bases and J lost 2 bases. This sequence originates from a human donor in a cohort sampled during active COVID-19. The chain has TRBV5-1 and TRBJ2-2, with 9 bases matching TRBD1. Source material: peripheral blood. The CDR3 sequence is CASSWGQGNTGELFF. CDR3 bases: TGCGCCAGCAGCTGGGGACAGGGTAACACCGGGGAGCTGTTTTTT.